This paragraph reports one T cell receptor (beta chain). The data derive from a study of blood T cell repertoires in COVID-19. Assay used: immunoSEQ multiplex PCR; TCRdb lists only in-frame clones, some missing. The data show approximately 60,000 clones, 75% to 90% seen once. From germline, CDR1 is SNHLY and CDR2 FYNNEI. V was clipped by 6 bases and J by 5 bases; unmatched bases: 6. This CDR3 comprises 15 residues. Seattle cases were enrolled at active infection and followed longitudinally. The rearrangement uses TRBV2 and TRBJ1-6; 8 bases agree with TRBD1. The sequenced sample consisted of peripheral blood. The clonotype originates from a woman older than 75 with COVID-19, enrolled during active disease. This chain's CDR3 is CASSDRGLNNSPLHF. CDR3 DNA: TGTGCCAGCAGCGACAGGGGTCTTAATAATTCACCCCTCCACTTT.